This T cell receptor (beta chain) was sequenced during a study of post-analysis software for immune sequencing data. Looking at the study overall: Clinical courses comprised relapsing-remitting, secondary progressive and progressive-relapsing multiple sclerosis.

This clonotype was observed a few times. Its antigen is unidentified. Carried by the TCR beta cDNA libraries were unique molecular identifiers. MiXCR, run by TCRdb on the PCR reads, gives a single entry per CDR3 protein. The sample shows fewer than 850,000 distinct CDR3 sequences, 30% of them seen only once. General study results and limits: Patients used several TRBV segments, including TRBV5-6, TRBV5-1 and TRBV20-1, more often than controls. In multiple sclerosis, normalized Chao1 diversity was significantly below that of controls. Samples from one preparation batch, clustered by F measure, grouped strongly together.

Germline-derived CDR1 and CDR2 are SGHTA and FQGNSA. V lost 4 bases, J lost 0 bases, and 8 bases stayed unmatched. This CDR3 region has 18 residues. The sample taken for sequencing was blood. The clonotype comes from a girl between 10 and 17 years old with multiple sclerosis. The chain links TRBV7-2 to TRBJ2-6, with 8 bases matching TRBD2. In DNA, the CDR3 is TGTGCCAGCAGCTCCAATGGGCTAGCGGGCTCTGGGGCCAACGTCCTGACTTTC. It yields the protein CASSSNGLAGSGANVLTF.